This is a list of T cell receptor beta chains from one sample in a study of blood T cell repertoires in COVID-19. Produced via immunoSEQ multiplex PCR; TCRdb's table is partial and in-frame only. The table records roughly 230,000 clones, around nine tenths of them present only once. The sequenced material came from PBMCs or T cells enriched from blood (not recorded which). The receptors stem from a woman aged 25 to 39 with acute COVID-19. CDR3s include the opening cysteine and the closing phenylalanine or tryptophan. The order of the fields is CDR3 protein, CDR3 DNA, J gene, clone size, D gene, V gene. D genes are given only for firm matches. Size is omitted from some rows. Given values are once, few, many or a class for expanded clones.

CDR3: CASSKAPRQVYEQYF
DNA: TGTGCCAGCAGCAAAGCGCCCCGACAGGTCTACGAGCAGTACTTC
J: TRBJ2-7
size: -
D: -
V: TRBV21-1

CDR3: CASSLGRGASYEQYF
DNA: TGTGCCAGCAGTTTGGGTCGCGGGGCCTCCTACGAGCAGTACTTC
J: TRBJ2-7
size: -
D: -
V: TRBV27

CDR3: CASSWAGRETQYF
DNA: TGCGCCAGCAGCTGGGCGGGGCGGGAGACCCAGTACTTC
J: TRBJ2-5
size: few
D: -
V: TRBV5-1

CDR3: CATSDASGGGLGYNEQFF
DNA: TGTGCCACCAGTGATGCTAGCGGGGGGGGCCTGGGGTACAATGAGCAGTTCTTC
J: TRBJ2-1
size: -
D: TRBD2
V: TRBV24-1

CDR3: CATREGLMWGNQPQHF
DNA: TGCGCCACCCGGGAAGGACTAATGTGGGGCAATCAGCCCCAGCATTTT
J: TRBJ1-5
size: -
D: -
V: TRBV4-3

CDR3: CASSLPLGGGNTEAFF
DNA: TGTGCCAGCAGTTTACCCCTCGGGGGGGGCAACACTGAAGCTTTCTTT
J: TRBJ1-1
size: -
D: -
V: TRBV28

CDR3: CASTLGGSSYNEQFF
DNA: TGTGCCAGCACCCTGGGGGGGAGCTCCTACAATGAGCAGTTCTTC
J: TRBJ2-1
size: -
D: TRBD2
V: TRBV9

CDR3: CASSARGDRVNSPLHF
DNA: TGCGCCAGCAGCGCCCGGGGGGACAGGGTAAATTCACCCCTCCACTTT
J: TRBJ1-6
size: -
D: TRBD1
V: TRBV5-1

CDR3: CASSFRDSHYGYTF
DNA: TGTGCCAGCAGCTTTAGGGACAGCCATTATGGCTACACCTTC
J: TRBJ1-2
size: -
D: TRBD1
V: TRBV5-4

CDR3: CASSPQGAGYEQYF
DNA: TGCGCCAGCAGTCCCCAGGGGGCTGGGTACGAGCAGTACTTC
J: TRBJ2-7
size: few
D: TRBD1
V: TRBV10-2

CDR3: CASSLLQGPSSYNSPLHF
DNA: TGTGCCAGCAGTTTGTTACAGGGTCCTAGCTCCTATAATTCACCCCTCCACTTT
J: TRBJ1-6
size: -
D: -
V: TRBV28

CDR3: CASRGTGEANYGYTF
DNA: TGTGCCAGCAGAGGGACAGGGGAAGCTAACTATGGCTACACCTTC
J: TRBJ1-2
size: -
D: TRBD1
V: TRBV6-4

CDR3: CASSFRGGTYNSPLHF
DNA: TGTGCCAGCAGCTTTAGGGGAGGAACCTATAATTCACCCCTCCACTTT
J: TRBJ1-6
size: -
D: -
V: TRBV5-6

CDR3: CASSLGQHATNEKLFF
DNA: TGTGCCAGCAGCTTAGGACAGCATGCAACTAATGAAAAACTGTTTTTT
J: TRBJ1-4
size: -
D: -
V: TRBV7-9

CDR3: CSLQGGQGPSNLNNEQFF
DNA: TGCAGCCTCCAAGGCGGACAGGGCCCTTCAAACCTAAACAATGAGCAGTTCTTC
J: TRBJ2-1
size: -
D: TRBD1
V: TRBV29-1

CDR3: CASSFGTRIGEQYF
DNA: TGTGCCAGCAGCTTTGGGACTAGGATCGGCGAGCAGTACTTC
J: TRBJ2-7
size: -
D: TRBD2
V: TRBV5-5

CDR3: CASSSQGRNGYTF
DNA: TGTGCCAGCAGCTCACAGGGGAGGAATGGCTACACCTTC
J: TRBJ1-2
size: -
D: TRBD1
V: TRBV7-9

CDR3: CASSLVRGTEAFF
DNA: TGTGCCAGCAGCTTGGTTAGGGGCACTGAAGCTTTCTTT
J: TRBJ1-1
size: -
D: -
V: TRBV5-5

CDR3: CASSLGTESYEQYF
DNA: TGTGCCAGCAGCTTAGGGACAGAATCCTACGAGCAGTACTTC
J: TRBJ2-7
size: -
D: -
V: TRBV11-2